This entry features one T cell receptor (beta chain) sequence. The data belong to a study of PD-L1 blockade in urothelial cancer. Study-level information: Blood gave a median 141,255 T cells.

The CDR3 extends over 15 amino acids. V was shortened by 0 bases and J by 2 bases, with 11 bases between the two germline ends. From germline, CDR1 is ENHRY and CDR2 SYGVKD. Every PCR was spiked with synthetic TCR analog templates. Repertoires were generated with immunoSEQ multiplex PCR, while TCRdb's copy carries only in-frame clones and drops some. Of some 40,000 clones in the sample, 82% were seen once. The receptor's source is a man in his fifties or sixties with urothelial cancer. The genes are TRBV10-3 and TRBJ2-7; possibly TRBD1 for D (5 bases). Sequencing was performed on PBMCs, taken around atezolizumab (anti-PD-L1) treatment. This CDR3 is CAISESRVETYEQYF. The CDR3 DNA follows: TGTGCCATCAGTGAGTCCAGGGTAGAGACCTACGAGCAGTACTTC.